This entry lists 27 T cell receptor beta chains sequenced from one sample in a study of a mutant IDH1 vaccine in newly diagnosed glioma. Time point indicated: week 11, during vaccination. In every dose of vaccine, 300 ug of mutant IDH1 20-mer peptide was given alongside topical imiquimod. No antigen is known for these receptors. TCRdb's copy holds only in-frame clones and misses some; the assay was immunoSEQ multiplex PCR. The repertoire holds some 23,000 clones, with under 80% as singletons. The sample here was peripheral blood mononuclear cells (PBMCs), taken from a glioma patient whose treatment included an IDH1 peptide vaccine. These receptor sequences come from a man younger than 30 with glioma. Some clones in this sample may be carry-over from other donors' samples.

This rearrangement joins TRBV25-1 to TRBJ1-2; D gene ambiguous. The CDR3 is made up of 14 amino acids. Germline V gene sequence: CDR1 MGHDK, CDR2 SYGVNS. V lost 1 base, J lost 3 bases, and 9 bases lay in between. In DNA form, the CDR3 reads TGTGCCAGCAGTGAATCGGGTAGGGACTATGGCTACACCTTC. Its protein is CASSESGRDYGYTF.

This clone was found a few times. This sequence joins TRBV27 and TRBJ2-1, with D hard to call. The CDR3 contains 14 residues. V lost 3 bases, J lost 7 bases, and 13 bases lay in between. CDR1 is MNHEY, CDR2 SMNVEV, per germline (reference sequence). CDR3 residues: CASSLGGPHNEQFF. In DNA form, the CDR3 reads TGTGCCAGCAGTTTGGGTGGGCCGCATAATGAGCAGTTCTTC.

This clone was found a few times. V gene TRBV14 combines with J gene TRBJ2-7, with D maybe TRBD2 (5 bases). CDR1 and CDR2 from the germline V gene are SGHDN and FVKESK. Trimming took off 1 base at V and 0 bases at J, with 10 bases between the two ends. The CDR3 has 15 amino acids. CDR3 in DNA: TGTGCCAGCAGCCAAGTTGCGGGCGGCTCCTACGAGCAGTACTTC. Amino acid sequence: CASSQVAGGSYEQYF.

The V gene is TRBV4-3, the J gene TRBJ2-3; TRBD2 aligns across 11 bases. The CDR3 has 17 amino acids. V was clipped by 1 base and J by 5 bases; unmatched bases: 8. Looked up from germline, CDR1 is LGHNA and CDR2 is YSLEER. CDR3 sequence (DNA): TGCGCCAGCAGCCAAGGGGTAGCGGGGGGGCCTCGAGATACGCAGTATTTT. Translated: CASSQGVAGGPRDTQYF.

The gene calls are TRBV19 and TRBJ2-5; TRBD2 might be the D (5 bases). Trimming stripped 3 bases from V and 3 bases from J, with 8 bases between. In germline, CDR1 is LNHDA, CDR2 SQIVND (reference sequence). The CDR3 length is 13 residues. The CDR3 bases are TGTGCCAGTAGTATCGGGGAGAAAGAGACCCAGTACTTC. It encodes CASSIGEKETQYF.

The V gene is TRBV27, the J gene TRBJ2-7, with D tentatively TRBD1 or TRBD2 (5 bases each). V lost 2 bases to trimming and J lost 2 bases, with 7 bases between them. The CDR3 is 13 residues long. Germline V gene sequence: CDR1 MNHEY, CDR2 SMNVEV (reference sequence). The CDR3 coding sequence is TGTGCCAGCAGTTTAGGGGGTCCCTACGAGCAGTACTTC. Protein: CASSLGGPYEQYF.

This rearrangement joins TRBV19 to TRBJ2-1, with D unclear. The germline gives CDR1 LNHDA, CDR2 SQIVND (reference sequence). The ends were cut back, 7 bases at V and 1 base at J, with 23 bases in the middle. The CDR3 runs to 18 residues. In DNA, the CDR3 is TGTGCCAGTATCAGCACGCGTTTCGACCAGGAATCCTACAATGAGCAGTTCTTC. This codes for CASISTRFDQESYNEQFF. The variable domain in full, with the rest retrieved from reference TRBV19 and TRBJ2-1, is DGGITQSPKYLFRKEGQNVTLSCEQNLNHDAMYWYRQDPGQGLRLIYYSQIVNDFQKGDIAEGYSVSREKKESFPLTVTSAQKNPTAFYLCASISTRFDQESYNEQFFGPGTRLTVL.

The rearrangement joins TRBV7-9 to TRBJ2-2, with D tentatively TRBD1 (6 bases). V was clipped by 5 bases and J by 1 base, with 11 bases between them. Germline assignment: CDR1 SEHNR and CDR2 FQNEAQ (reference sequence). There are 15 residues in the CDR3. The CDR3 DNA follows: TGTGCCAGCAGCAATACAGGGCTGAACACCGGGGAGCTGTTTTTT. Translating gives CASSNTGLNTGELFF.

The V call is TRBV7-2, the J call TRBJ1-5; D remains unclear. Per the germline V gene, CDR1 is SGHTA and CDR2 is FQGNSA. Trimming shortened V by 10 bases and J by 4 bases, and 17 bases separated the two germline ends. This CDR3 contains 14 residues. This CDR3 reads CATQDGRNNQPQHF. CDR3 coding DNA: TGTGCCACCCAAGACGGGAGAAATAATCAGCCCCAGCATTTT.

J is TRBJ1-5 and V is TRBV4-1; 10 nucleotides line up with TRBD1. The CDR3 runs to 16 residues. The germline gives CDR1 MGHRA, CDR2 YSYEKL. The V gene end was trimmed by 0 bases and the J gene end by 6 bases; junction bases not matched to a gene: 5. Here the CDR3 reads CASSQEGQGLGQPQHF. In DNA, the CDR3 is TGCGCCAGCAGCCAAGAGGGACAGGGGTTGGGTCAGCCCCAGCATTTT.

The V and J genes are TRBV5-4 and TRBJ1-6; D is unclear. Looked up from germline, CDR1 is SGHNT and CDR2 is YYREEE (reference sequence). CDR3 size: 15 residues. V was clipped by 2 bases and J by 9 bases, with 15 bases between them. CDR3 nucleotide sequence: TGTGCCAGCAGCTTCGATGTGGGAGGGAGTTCACCCCTCCACTTT. Protein product: CASSFDVGGSSPLHF.

The chain joins TRBV9 to TRBJ1-2; 8 nucleotides line up with TRBD1. From germline, CDR1 is SGDLS and CDR2 YYNGEE. With 3 bases clipped from V and 5 bases from J, the junction kept 6 bases outside the gene matches. This CDR3 comprises 14 residues. CDR3 coding DNA: TGTGCCAGCAGCGCCGCGACAGGGGAGTATGGCTACACCTTC. Translating it yields CASSAATGEYGYTF.

CDR3 coding DNA: TGTGCCAGCAGCTTAGCGGCACAGTTGAACACTGAAGCTTTCTTT. Amino acid sequence: CASSLAAQLNTEAFF. This chain uses TRBV7-2 with TRBJ1-1, with D uncertain. Germline CDR1 SGHTA, CDR2 FQGNSA. CDR3 length equals 15 residues. The germline V and J ends were trimmed by 0 bases and 0 bases, with 8 bases remaining between them.

V usage is TRBV9 and J usage is TRBJ1-1; TRBD1 might be the D (6 bases). CDR1 and CDR2 from the germline V gene are SGDLS and YYNGEE. Trimming shortened V by 2 bases and J by 2 bases, and 7 bases separated the two germline ends. The CDR3 sequence is 13 residues long. The CDR3 protein is CASSVDSNTEAFF. The CDR3 DNA sequence: TGTGCCAGCAGCGTGGACAGCAACACTGAAGCTTTCTTT.

The gene calls are TRBV7-2 and TRBJ2-7, with TRBD2 matching over 10 bases. The ends lost 3 bases at V and 2 bases at J; junction bases unmatched: 4. Looked up from germline, CDR1 is SGHTA and CDR2 is FQGNSA. The CDR3 is 15 amino acids. The CDR3 DNA reads as TGTGCCAGCAGCTTTAAAGCGGGAGGGCCCTACGAGCAGTACTTC. Translating it yields CASSFKAGGPYEQYF.

This clone was observed once. V and J are TRBV29-1 and TRBJ1-2, with D possibly being TRBD1 (5 bases). The CDR3 loop spans 14 amino acids. Trimming took off 2 bases at V and 3 bases at J, with 13 bases between the two ends. CDR1 and CDR2 from the germline V gene are SQVTM and ANQGSEA. CDR3 bases: TGCAGCGTTGAATTTACAGGTTACTACTATGGCTACACCTTC. This codes for CSVEFTGYYYGYTF.

V is TRBV4-3 and J is TRBJ2-7, with 12 bases fitting TRBD1. After removal of 4 bases from V and 12 bases from J, the junction contained 10 bases not matched to a gene. The CDR3 loop spans 14 amino acids. Germline V gene data show CDR1 as LGHNA and CDR2 as YSLEER. The CDR3 sequence: CASSLKEGQGARYF. The CDR3 bases are TGCGCCAGCAGCCTTAAAGAGGGACAGGGGGCCCGGTACTTC.

The table lists this clone with a few counts. The J gene is TRBJ1-6, the V gene TRBV5-1, with unresolved D. V gave up 0 bases and J gave up 13 bases, with 20 bases separating them. Germline V gene lookup returns CDR1 SGHRS and CDR2 YFSETQ. The CDR3 runs to 16 residues. The CDR3 loop is CASSLGSARPPSPLHF. The CDR3 region has the DNA TGCGCCAGCAGCTTGGGAAGCGCAAGGCCCCCTAGTCCCCTCCACTTT.

The chain joins TRBV9 to TRBJ2-7, with D tentatively TRBD1 (5 bases). The V and J ends lost 2 bases and 0 bases respectively, with 12 bases between them. CDR3 length: 15 residues. From germline, CDR1 is SGDLS and CDR2 YYNGEE. The CDR3 DNA reads as TGTGCCAGCAGCGTTCAGGGCACAACCTCCTACGAGCAGTACTTC. Translated, it gives CASSVQGTTSYEQYF.

The chain carries TRBV7-2 and TRBJ2-3; TRBD1 agrees at 9 bases. With 4 bases clipped from V and 2 bases from J, the junction kept 7 bases outside the gene matches. This CDR3 region has 16 residues. Germline V gene data show CDR1 as SGHTA and CDR2 as FQGNSA. DNA for the CDR3: TGTGCCAGCAGCTCCGGGACAGGGACATCCACAGATACGCAGTATTTT. Translating it yields CASSSGTGTSTDTQYF.

This clone has just a few counts. V is TRBV6-4 and J is TRBJ1-5, with D unclear. This CDR3 has 13 residues. CDR1 is MRHNA and CDR2 is SNTAGT in the germline V gene. Trimming removed 6 bases from V and 1 base from J, with 7 bases in between. The CDR3 DNA is TGTGCCAGCAGCTTTGACAGCAATCAGCCCCAGCATTTT. Its protein product is CASSFDSNQPQHF.

The chain combines TRBV9 with TRBJ2-7, with TRBD1 matching over 10 bases. The V gene end was trimmed by 3 bases and the J gene end by 3 bases; junction bases not matched to a gene: 3. Germline CDR1 SGDLS, CDR2 YYNGEE. This CDR3 region has 14 residues. In DNA, the CDR3 is TGTGCCAGCAGCGACAGGACAGGGGGCTACGAGCAGTACTTC. It is translated as CASSDRTGGYEQYF.

The CDR3 DNA reads as TGTGCCAGTAGTACTCTAGTGGGGATGGGACTAGCCGGCGGGGAGCTGTTTTTT. Its protein is CASSTLVGMGLAGGELFF. The chain carries TRBV19 and TRBJ2-2; 9 nucleotides line up with TRBD2. CDR1 and CDR2 (germline): LNHDA, SQIVND (reference sequence). CDR3 length: 18 residues. After removal of 4 bases from V and 7 bases from J, the junction contained 16 bases not matched to a gene. The variable domain in full, completed from reference TRBV19 and TRBJ2-2, reads DGGITQSPKYLFRKEGQNVTLSCEQNLNHDAMYWYRQDPGQGLRLIYYSQIVNDFQKGDIAEGYSVSREKKESFPLTVTSAQKNPTAFYLCASSTLVGMGLAGGELFFGEGSRLTVL.

The rearrangement links TRBV4-1 to TRBJ2-1, with 7 bases lining up with TRBD2. The junction had 13 bases not matched to a gene; V was cut back by 0 bases and J by 5 bases. Germline CDR1 reads MGHRA; CDR2 reads YSYEKL. The CDR3 spans 18 residues. CDR3 DNA: TGCGCCAGCAGCCAAGATCTCGCGGGAGCTCTTAGGGACAATGAGCAGTTCTTC. Its protein product is CASSQDLAGALRDNEQFF.

This sequence joins TRBV2 and TRBJ1-1; TRBD1 matches at 9 bases. The junction had 17 bases not matched to a gene; V was cut back by 3 bases and J by 0 bases. CDR1 SNHLY and CDR2 FYNNEI come from the germline V gene. CDR3 length: 20 amino acids. CDR3 in DNA: TGTGCCAGCAGTGAGGTGACAGGGGGTCCCAAAGCTAACTTGAACACTGAAGCTTTCTTT. Translation: CASSEVTGGPKANLNTEAFF.

The chain recombines TRBV29-1 with TRBJ1-1, with D perhaps matching TRBD1 (5 bases). V shed 3 bases and J shed 1 base, with 9 bases lying between them. The CDR3 has 13 residues. Germline CDR1 reads SQVTM; CDR2 reads ANQGSEA. As DNA, the CDR3 is TGCAGCGTTGAGTCGACAGCGAACACTGAAGCTTTCTTT. This encodes CSVESTANTEAFF.

This clone was seen only once. The chain couples TRBV7-6 to TRBJ2-2; 7 bases agree with TRBD2. The CDR3 runs to 18 residues. Germline V lookup: CDR1 SGHVS, CDR2 FNYEAQ. V dropped 2 bases and J dropped 0; count of bases not matched to a gene: 9. CDR3 sequence (DNA): TGTGCCAGCAGCTTACGGTCGTGGGCGGGAGCGAACACCGGGGAGCTGTTTTTT. Protein sequence: CASSLRSWAGANTGELFF.